Each of the 32 T cell receptor beta chains below was sequenced from the same sample in a study of blood T cell repertoires in COVID-19 (dated by TCRdb to 2019 to 2021). Library creation used the immunoSEQ multiplex PCR assay. This immuneACCESS table, as held by TCRdb, lists in-frame sequences with V and J called but not all clones. Of the missing ones, under half trace to an unresolved V gene in checked studies; the others have no known cause. The sample records about 250,000 clones, 80% to 95% of which are singletons. The ten largest make up roughly 0.8% of the sample. The specimen was peripheral blood. These TCRs come from a man younger than 40 with COVID-19, enrolled during active disease.

This chain uses TRBV3-1 (or the pseudogene TRBV3-2) with TRBJ2-2, with 9 bases that match TRBD1. Losses at the gene ends were 4 bases for V and 0 bases for J; bases not matched to a gene: 3. In germline, CDR1 is LGHDT, CDR2 YNNKEL (reference sequence). The CDR3 runs to 16 residues. CDR3 coding DNA: TGTGCCAGCAGCCTAAGGACAGGGGCGAACACCGGGGAGCTGTTTTTT. Translated: CASSLRTGANTGELFF.

J is TRBJ2-5 and V is TRBV6-1; 10 bases are shared with TRBD1. V gave up 0 bases and J gave up 6 bases; unmatched junction bases: 1. The germline V gene encodes CDR1 MNHNS and CDR2 SASEGT. This CDR3 region has 14 residues. The CDR3 nucleotides are TGTGCCAGCAGTGAAGCGGACAGGGGGAAGACCCAGTACTTC. This encodes CASSEADRGKTQYF.

The V gene is TRBV9, the J gene TRBJ2-1; D may be TRBD1 (6 bases). Germline lookup yields CDR1 SGDLS and CDR2 YYNGEE. CDR3 size: 15 residues. V gave up 4 bases and J gave up 9 bases, with 20 bases separating them. CDR3 bases: TGTGCCAGCAGCCTCGGGACAACCGCCCCCACTGAGCAGTTCTTC. Translating it yields CASSLGTTAPTEQFF.

V gene TRBV6-5 combines with J gene TRBJ2-1; D is undetermined. With 7 bases removed from V and 7 bases from J, the gap between germline ends came to 14 bases. This CDR3 region has 13 residues. The germline V gene encodes CDR1 MNHEY and CDR2 SVGAGI. CDR3: CASTEQNKNEQFF. As DNA, the CDR3 is TGTGCCAGCACCGAACAAAATAAGAATGAGCAGTTCTTC.

Notes on this clone: Other DNA sequences in this specimen translate into the identical CDR3. The chain is built from TRBV2 and TRBJ1-3, with D tentatively TRBD1 (5 bases). The CDR3 sequence is 14 residues long. V lost 3 bases and J lost 2, with 8 bases in between. Germline assignment: CDR1 SNHLY and CDR2 FYNNEI. The CDR3 reads CASSEGRTGNTIYF. The DNA for the CDR3 is TGTGCCAGCAGTGAGGGGCGCACTGGAAACACCATATATTTT. Complete variable domain (other parts from reference TRBV2 and TRBJ1-3): EPEVTQTPSHQVTQMGQEVILRCVPISNHLYFYWYRQILGQKVEFLVSFYNNEISEKSEIFDDQFSVERPDGSNFTLKIRSTKLEDSAMYFCASSEGRTGNTIYFGEGSWLTVV.

This sequence joins TRBV12-5 and TRBJ2-1, with TRBD2 matching over 8 bases. CDR3 length equals 15 residues. J gave up 0 bases and V 7 bases, and 5 bases lay outside the gene matches. Germline lookup yields CDR1 LGHNT and CDR2 FRNRAP. In DNA, the CDR3 is TGTGCTAGTGCCTCAAGCGGGAGCTCCTACAATGAGCAGTTCTTC. The encoded protein is CASASSGSSYNEQFF. The full variable domain, its missing parts supplied by reference TRBV12-5 and TRBJ2-1, is DARVTQTPRHKVTEMGQEVTMRCQPILGHNTVFWYRQTMMQGLELLAYFRNRAPLDDSGMPKDRFSAEMPDATLATLKIQPSEPRDSAVYFCASASSGSSYNEQFFGPGTRLTVL.

The rearrangement uses TRBV19 and TRBJ1-1, with 8 bases aligning to TRBD1. Germline assignment: CDR1 LNHDA and CDR2 SQIVND (reference sequence). V shed 5 bases, J shed 4 bases, and the junction held 6 bases outside the gene matches. There are 14 residues in the CDR3. This chain's CDR3 is CASSLGQVVTEAFF. The CDR3 DNA reads as TGTGCCAGTAGTCTGGGACAGGTTGTCACTGAAGCTTTCTTT.

The genes are TRBV5-4 and TRBJ2-7; 7 nucleotides match TRBD2. CDR3 length equals 15 residues. Germline CDR1 reads SGHNT; CDR2 reads YYREEE (reference sequence). J was trimmed by 2 bases and V by 4 bases; bases with no gene match: 9. Written as DNA, the CDR3 is TGTGCCAGCAGCCACTGGGGGGGATTCCCCTACGAGCAGTACTTC. The encoded protein is CASSHWGGFPYEQYF.

This rearrangement joins TRBV4-1 to TRBJ2-6; 10 bases agree with TRBD1. The ends lost 1 base at V and 4 bases at J; junction bases unmatched: 16. CDR3 length: 21 amino acids. Germline V lookup: CDR1 MGHRA, CDR2 YSYEKL. This CDR3 reads CASSQALPPQGQGTGANVLTF. The CDR3 nucleotides read TGCGCCAGCAGCCAAGCCCTACCCCCCCAGGGACAGGGGACCGGGGCCAACGTCCTGACTTTC.

J is TRBJ1-1 and V is TRBV29-1; 7 nucleotides agree with TRBD1. The CDR3 is 14 residues long. With V trimmed by 6 bases and J by 3 bases, 10 bases remained unmatched. Looked up from germline, CDR1 is SQVTM and CDR2 is ANQGSEA. CDR3 loop: CSVAIAGTDTEAFF. Here the CDR3 DNA reads TGCAGCGTCGCGATAGCCGGGACAGACACTGAAGCTTTCTTT.

The chain links TRBV6-6 to TRBJ2-5, with a weak D call TRBD2 (5 bases). The CDR3 sequence is 13 residues long. The V end lost 6 bases, the J end lost 2 bases, and 10 bases lay between the germline ends. Germline CDR1 MNHNY, CDR2 SVGAGI (reference sequence). For the CDR3, the DNA is TGTGCCAGCAGGGACTTGGGACAAGAGACCCAGTACTTC. As protein: CASRDLGQETQYF.

The rearrangement joins TRBV6-5 to TRBJ1-1; 7 bases map to TRBD1. CDR1 and CDR2 (germline): MNHEY, SVGAGI. The CDR3 extends over 12 amino acids. J was trimmed by 0 bases and V by 10 bases; bases with no gene match: 2. CDR3 sequence reads: CATGQVNTEAFF. The CDR3 DNA sequence: TGTGCCACCGGACAGGTGAACACTGAAGCTTTCTTT.

The chain uses TRBV6-1 and TRBJ2-2; maybe TRBD2 (5 bases). The germline V gene has CDR1 MNHNS and CDR2 SASEGT. Trimming took off 3 bases at V and 1 base at J, with 9 bases between the two ends. The CDR3 covers 15 residues. Here the CDR3 reads CASSDKRLNTGELFF. CDR3 coding DNA: TGTGCCAGCAGTGATAAGCGGTTGAACACCGGGGAGCTGTTTTTT.

The table lists this clone with a count of one. The gene calls are TRBV10-3 and TRBJ1-6; no reliable D call. The germline V gene encodes CDR1 ENHRY and CDR2 SYGVKD. The CDR3 is 14 residues long. The V gene lost 3 bases and the J gene lost 6 bases, with 9 bases spanning the gap. CDR3 DNA: TGTGCCATCAGTGACAGTCACCTTAATTCACCCCTCCACTTT. Translated, it gives CAISDSHLNSPLHF.

The rearrangement joins TRBV5-1 to TRBJ1-2, with 7 positions matching TRBD1. The germline CDR1 and CDR2 sequences are SGHRS and YFSETQ. The CDR3 is 15 residues long. With V trimmed by 2 bases and J by 2 bases, 6 bases remained unmatched. The chain's CDR3 is CASSFEGAKNYGYTF. The CDR3 DNA follows: TGCGCCAGCAGCTTCGAGGGGGCTAAGAACTATGGCTACACCTTC.

Of note for this clone: The same CDR3 is also encoded by other DNA sequences in this sample. This chain connects TRBV6-5 to TRBJ1-1, with TRBD1 matching over 7 bases. With 5 bases clipped from V and 0 bases from J, the junction kept 3 bases outside the gene matches. The length of the CDR3 is 14 residues. Per the germline V gene, CDR1 is MNHEY and CDR2 is SVGAGI. The CDR3: CASSQQGLNTEAFF. DNA for the CDR3: TGTGCCAGCAGTCAACAGGGGTTGAACACTGAAGCTTTCTTT.

J is TRBJ2-3 and V is TRBV6-6, with a weak D call TRBD1 (5 bases). The CDR3 extends over 14 amino acids. CDR1 and CDR2 from the germline V gene are MNHNY and SVGAGI (reference sequence). Deletions cut 8 bases from V and 5 bases from J, with 17 bases between. The CDR3 nucleotides read TGTGCCAGCGGCTGGCAGGGTGGAAAAGATACGCAGTATTTT. This sequence encodes CASGWQGGKDTQYF.

This clone has just one count. The chain links TRBV19 to TRBJ1-1; the D gene is possibly TRBD1 (5 bases). CDR1 LNHDA and CDR2 SQIVND come from the germline V gene (reference sequence). CDR3 length: 13 residues. V lost 5 bases and J 5 bases, leaving 12 bases between the germline ends. The chain's CDR3 is CASSRGEPTEAFF. The CDR3 DNA reads TGTGCCAGTAGTCGGGGGGAACCGACTGAAGCTTTCTTT.

V usage is TRBV29-1 and J usage is TRBJ2-3, with 8 positions matching TRBD2. V was clipped by 3 bases and J by 4 bases; unmatched bases: 6. Germline V gene sequence: CDR1 SQVTM, CDR2 ANQGSEA. The CDR3 is 14 amino acids. The CDR3 DNA reads as TGCAGCGTTGATATGCGGGGGGATGCAGATACGCAGTATTTT. Translation gives CSVDMRGDADTQYF.

V and J are TRBV19 and TRBJ1-5; D perhaps matches TRBD1 (6 bases). The CDR3 spans 15 residues. Germline V gives CDR1 LNHDA, CDR2 SQIVND (reference sequence). V was cut by 1 base and J by 4 bases, with 11 bases left in between. The CDR3 sequence: CASSIGGTKNQPQHF. The CDR3 DNA is TGTGCCAGTAGTATAGGAGGGACAAAGAATCAGCCCCAGCATTTT.

There are a few counts of this clone. The chain uses TRBV5-5 and TRBJ1-2; 8 bases map to TRBD1. The CDR3 has 14 residues. CDR1 SGHKS and CDR2 YYEKEE come from the germline V gene (reference sequence). V trimming: 2 bases; J trimming: 3 bases; junction bases outside the gene matches: 3. The CDR3 nucleotides are TGTGCCAGCAGCTTTCAGGGGGCAGACTATGGCTACACCTTC. Encoded protein: CASSFQGADYGYTF.

This sequence joins TRBV7-6 and TRBJ1-5; no firm D call. This CDR3 has 13 amino acids. Germline values: CDR1 SGHVS, CDR2 FNYEAQ. V was pared by 7 bases and J by 7 bases, with 14 bases between. The CDR3 spells CASTAQPGQPQHF. The CDR3 region has the DNA TGTGCCAGCACCGCCCAACCGGGGCAGCCCCAGCATTTT.

This chain uses TRBV25-1 with TRBJ2-7, with a possible D match to TRBD2 (5 bases). V lost 8 bases to trimming and J lost 3 bases, with 8 bases between them. Per germline, CDR1 MGHDK and CDR2 SYGVNS. The CDR3 covers 11 residues. CDR3 sequence (DNA): TGTGCCAGCCGAAGCGGCTACGAGCAGTACTTC. This translates into CASRSGYEQYF.

The chain recombines TRBV5-1 with TRBJ2-3; 12 nucleotides match TRBD2. Germline V gene sequence: CDR1 SGHRS, CDR2 YFSETQ. V lost 0 bases, J lost 6 bases, and 2 bases stayed unmatched. This CDR3 has 15 residues. In nucleotides, the CDR3 is TGCGCCAGCAGCTTGGGGACTAGCGGGGTCGATACGCAGTATTTT. Translated, it gives CASSLGTSGVDTQYF.

The chain combines TRBV15 with TRBJ1-2; tentative D call: TRBD1 (5 bases). The germline V and J ends were trimmed by 9 bases and 5 bases, with 19 bases remaining between them. Germline CDR1 is LNHNV and CDR2 is YYDKDF (reference sequence). The length of the CDR3 is 14 residues. The CDR3 bases are TGTGCCACTTCCCTGCCAGACAGTGGGTATGGCTACACCTTC. It yields the protein CATSLPDSGYGYTF.

The genes are TRBV4-2 and TRBJ1-1; no clear D. V was shortened by 1 base and J by 1 base, with 7 bases between the two germline ends. The CDR3 has 14 amino acids. Germline CDR1 and CDR2: LGHNA and YNFKEQ. This CDR3 reads CASSQGDTNTEAFF. For the CDR3, the DNA is TGTGCCAGCAGCCAAGGAGACACGAACACTGAAGCTTTCTTT.

This clone has just a few counts. V gene TRBV18 combines with J gene TRBJ2-7, with 7 bases identical to TRBD1. Germline lookup yields CDR1 KGHSH and CDR2 LQKENI. The CDR3 is made up of 19 amino acids. Losses at the gene ends were 3 bases for V and 4 bases for J; bases not matched to a gene: 21. CDR3 coding DNA: TGTGCCAGCTCACCGACCTTATACCGACCGGGACAGACTTCATACGAGCAGTACTTC. It is translated as CASSPTLYRPGQTSYEQYF.

The chain is built from TRBV5-1 and TRBJ1-4; 7 nucleotides agree with TRBD1. This CDR3 region has 14 residues. The germline V gene has CDR1 SGHRS and CDR2 YFSETQ. Trimming took 4 bases from V and 4 from J; bases not matched to a gene: 4. The CDR3 spells CASSATGNNEKLFF. CDR3 nucleotide sequence: TGCGCCAGCAGCGCGACAGGGAATAATGAAAAACTGTTTTTT.

There are a few counts of this clone. CDR3 region: CASSILEGGTEAFF. In nucleotides, the CDR3 is TGTGCCAGTAGTATTCTGGAGGGCGGCACTGAAGCTTTCTTT. The chain links TRBV19 to TRBJ1-1, with D unclear. The CDR3 totals 14 residues. Germline CDR1 reads LNHDA; CDR2 reads SQIVND (reference sequence). V lost 3 bases and J lost 4, with 12 bases in between.

This clone was counted a single time. J is TRBJ1-1 and V is TRBV19; tentatively, D is TRBD1 (6 bases). This CDR3 spans 16 amino acids. Trimming cost V 3 bases and J 2 bases, with 16 bases left between them. CDR1 LNHDA and CDR2 SQIVND come from the germline V gene (reference sequence). The CDR3 is CASSIVGGRANTEAFF. CDR3 in DNA: TGTGCCAGTAGTATTGTAGGGGGACGGGCAAACACTGAAGCTTTCTTT.

The chain carries TRBV7-9 and TRBJ2-5; D not certain. V lost 4 bases and J 0 bases, leaving 18 bases between the germline ends. Per the germline V gene, CDR1 is SEHNR and CDR2 is FQNEAQ (reference sequence). This CDR3 contains 17 residues. The CDR3: CASSSNRHNKYQETQYF. The CDR3 nucleotides are TGTGCCAGCAGCTCCAACCGACACAACAAGTACCAAGAGACCCAGTACTTC.

The chain uses TRBV6-5 and TRBJ2-5; perhaps TRBD2 as D (5 bases). V was cut by 7 bases and J by 4 bases, with 7 bases left in between. Germline V gives CDR1 MNHEY, CDR2 SVGAGI. CDR3 length: 11 amino acids. The CDR3 region has the DNA TGTGCCAGCACCGCGGGAGAGACCCAGTACTTC. It specifies CASTAGETQYF.